The 22 T cell receptor beta chains given below trace back to one sample, sequenced in a study of immune evolution from preneoplasia to lung adenocarcinoma. Method: immunoSEQ multiplex PCR; TCRdb's copy keeps in-frame clones and lacks some. The profile shows roughly 11,000 clones, less than 85% of them singletons. What was sequenced was FFPE minimally invasive lung adenocarcinoma tissue. All receptors derive from a person in their 70s with lung adenocarcinoma.

The rearrangement uses TRBV19 and TRBJ2-3; D may match TRBD1 or TRBD2 (5 bases each). The germline gives CDR1 LNHDA, CDR2 SQIVND (reference sequence). The CDR3 loop spans 14 amino acids. V lost 4 bases, J lost 0 bases, and 8 bases lay in between. CDR3 protein: CASSTRDSTDTQYF. The CDR3 DNA is TGTGCCAGTAGTACTCGGGACAGCACAGATACGCAGTATTTT.

The chain uses TRBV7-9 and TRBJ2-3; D unclear. The germline CDR1 and CDR2 sequences are SEHNR and FQNEAQ (reference sequence). This CDR3 has 12 amino acids. Trimming left V 5 bases short and J 0 bases short, with 3 bases between. DNA of the CDR3: TGTGCCAGCAGCCCCAGCACAGATACGCAGTATTTT. The encoded protein is CASSPSTDTQYF.

This rearrangement joins TRBV14 to TRBJ2-3; no reliable D call. Trimming pared 1 base from V and 0 bases from J, leaving 20 bases between. The CDR3 has 19 residues. Germline CDR1 SGHDN, CDR2 FVKESK. The CDR3 loop reads CASSQVHLRRLTSTDTQYF. In DNA, the CDR3 is TGTGCCAGCAGCCAAGTTCACCTTCGACGGCTTACTAGCACAGATACGCAGTATTTT.

The rearrangement uses TRBV5-1 and TRBJ2-7; D unresolved. CDR1 is SGHRS, CDR2 YFSETQ, per germline. The CDR3 consists of 12 residues. V was shortened by 0 bases and J by 7 bases, with 8 bases between the two germline ends. CDR3 residues: CASSLVDREQYF. The DNA for the CDR3 is TGCGCCAGCAGCTTGGTTGACCGAGAGCAGTACTTC.

This clone showed up just once. The chain combines TRBV30 with TRBJ1-6; D unclear. From germline, CDR1 is GTSNPN and CDR2 SVGIG (reference sequence). V dropped 2 bases and J dropped 0 bases, with 11 bases sitting between them. The CDR3 totals 16 residues. CDR3 in DNA: TGTGCCTGGAGTCCATTCGGGAGCTCCTATAATTCACCCCTCCACTTT. This sequence encodes CAWSPFGSSYNSPLHF.

The genes are TRBV5-1 and TRBJ2-2; D remains ambiguous. Per the germline V gene, CDR1 is SGHRS and CDR2 is YFSETQ. Trimming removed 2 bases from V and 5 bases from J, with 7 bases in between. The CDR3 loop spans 13 amino acids. The CDR3, as DNA: TGCGCCAGCAGCTTATGGTTAACCGGGGAGCTGTTTTTT. Protein sequence: CASSLWLTGELFF.

The CDR3 region is CASSSQGEPNYGYTF. As DNA, the CDR3 is TGTGCCAGCAGTTCACAGGGAGAACCTAACTATGGCTACACCTTC. The chain is built from TRBV28 and TRBJ1-2, with D perhaps TRBD1 (6 bases). Germline V gene data show CDR1 as MDHEN and CDR2 as SYDVKM. Trimming cost V 4 bases and J 0 bases, with 12 bases left between them. The CDR3 covers 15 residues.

The chain joins TRBV29-1 to TRBJ2-3; TRBD2 agrees at 7 bases. The germline gives CDR1 SQVTM, CDR2 ANQGSEA. The CDR3 totals 13 residues. Losses at the gene ends were 1 base for V and 6 bases for J; bases not matched to a gene: 4. The CDR3 sequence: CSVEAGGSDTQYF. DNA of the CDR3: TGCAGCGTTGAAGCGGGAGGTTCGGATACGCAGTATTTT.

This clone was seen just once. This rearrangement joins TRBV6-5 to TRBJ2-1, with D possibly being TRBD2 (5 bases). CDR1 is MNHEY, CDR2 SVGAGI, per germline. The CDR3 has 13 residues. V was pared by 6 bases and J by 5 bases, with 11 bases between. The CDR3: CASSRGWDNEQFF. The CDR3 nucleotides read TGTGCCAGCAGCCGGGGATGGGACAATGAGCAGTTCTTC.

V is TRBV19 and J is TRBJ2-7, with unresolved D. The V gene's germline CDR1 is LNHDA and CDR2 SQIVND (reference sequence). The length of the CDR3 is 13 residues. Trimming left V 4 bases short and J 2 bases short, with 9 bases between. The CDR3 bases are TGTGCCAGTAGTAGCTGGAATGCCTACGAGCAGTACTTC. It specifies CASSSWNAYEQYF. Based on the CDR3 plus reference TRBV19 and TRBJ2-7, the full variable domain is DGGITQSPKYLFRKEGQNVTLSCEQNLNHDAMYWYRQDPGQGLRLIYYSQIVNDFQKGDIAEGYSVSREKKESFPLTVTSAQKNPTAFYLCASSSWNAYEQYFGPGTRLTVT.

The chain combines TRBV7-9 with TRBJ1-1; TRBD1 matches at 7 bases. Germline-derived CDR1 and CDR2 are SEHNR and FQNEAQ (reference sequence). The CDR3 has 13 amino acids. The ends lost 6 bases at V and 1 base at J; junction bases unmatched: 2. The CDR3 DNA sequence: TGTGCCAGCAGTCGACAGGGGAACACTGAAGCTTTCTTT. Residues: CASSRQGNTEAFF.

The rearrangement joins TRBV5-1 to TRBJ2-6; D not certain. The germline V gene has CDR1 SGHRS and CDR2 YFSETQ. The CDR3 totals 15 residues. The V end lost 1 base, the J end lost 4 bases, and 9 bases lay between the germline ends. CDR3 sequence reads: CASSLSGSGANVLTF. In DNA, the CDR3 is TGCGCCAGCAGCTTGTCCGGGTCCGGGGCCAACGTCCTGACTTTC.

This chain connects TRBV30 to TRBJ2-2; TRBD1 aligns across 9 bases. CDR3 size: 14 residues. With V trimmed by 4 bases and J by 7 bases, 7 bases remained unmatched. Germline V gene sequence: CDR1 GTSNPN, CDR2 SVGIG (reference sequence). CDR3 bases: TGTGCCTGGACCATGGACAGGGGAAACGGGGAGCTGTTTTTT. Its protein product is CAWTMDRGNGELFF.

This chain connects TRBV5-1 to TRBJ2-2; maybe TRBD1 (5 bases). V lost 4 bases to trimming and J lost 8 bases, with 12 bases between them. Germline V lookup: CDR1 SGHRS, CDR2 YFSETQ. The CDR3 consists of 13 residues. The CDR3 spells CASSHGQRGELFF. For the CDR3, the DNA is TGCGCCAGCAGCCACGGACAACGAGGGGAGCTGTTTTTT.

V gene TRBV27 combines with J gene TRBJ1-1, with TRBD1 matching 7 bases. The CDR3 has 13 amino acids. CDR1 and CDR2 from the germline V gene are MNHEY and SMNVEV (reference sequence). After removal of 7 bases from V and 4 bases from J, the junction contained 6 bases not matched to a gene. The CDR3 DNA follows: TGTGCCAGCATTCGACAGGGACTCACTGAAGCTTTCTTT. It translates to CASIRQGLTEAFF.

The table lists this clone with a count of one. CDR3 bases: TGTGCCAGCAGCAGGGGCGGTTCGGGCGAGCAGTACTTC. Its protein is CASSRGGSGEQYF. The chain employs TRBV27 and TRBJ2-7, with D possibly TRBD1 on 6 matching bases. This CDR3 is 13 amino acids long. Germline V CDR1 and CDR2: MNHEY, SMNVEV (reference sequence). V lost 6 bases to trimming and J lost 6 bases, with 15 bases between them.

The chain is built from TRBV6-1 and TRBJ1-5, with unresolved D. CDR3 length: 16 residues. Germline values: CDR1 MNHNS, CDR2 SASEGT. With 1 base removed from V and 0 bases from J, the gap between germline ends came to 10 bases. The CDR3 DNA is TGTGCCAGCAGTGAAGTTAACTCCATTAGCAATCAGCCCCAGCATTTT. Amino acids: CASSEVNSISNQPQHF.

The chain employs TRBV25-1 and TRBJ1-1; D gene ambiguous. The CDR3 spans 12 residues. Trimming cost V 3 bases and J 0 bases, with 2 bases left between them. Looked up from germline, CDR1 is MGHDK and CDR2 is SYGVNS. The CDR3: CASSDLNTEAFF. The DNA for the CDR3 is TGTGCCAGCAGTGATCTGAACACTGAAGCTTTCTTT.

The chain employs TRBV5-1 and TRBJ1-3, with TRBD1 matching over 7 bases. The CDR3 runs 15 residues. Germline trimming cut 0 bases from V and 2 bases from J; bases unmatched to any gene: 2. Per the germline V gene, CDR1 is SGHRS and CDR2 is YFSETQ. The CDR3, as DNA: TGCGCCAGCAGCTTGGAGGGGGCAACTGGAAACACCATATATTTT. Protein sequence: CASSLEGATGNTIYF. Using reference TRBV5-1 and TRBJ1-3 for the parts outside the CDR3, the full variable domain is KAGVTQTPRYLIKTRGQQVTLSCSPISGHRSVSWYQQTPGQGLQFLFEYFSETQRNKGNFPGRFSGRQFSNSRSEMNVSTLELGDSALYLCASSLEGATGNTIYFGEGSWLTVV.

The chain employs TRBV5-1 and TRBJ2-2, with a weak D call TRBD1 (5 bases). Trimming took off 0 bases at V and 9 bases at J, with 12 bases between the two ends. The CDR3 runs to 14 residues. The germline V gene encodes CDR1 SGHRS and CDR2 YFSETQ. CDR3 bases: TGCGCCAGCAGCTTGGGCAGGGATATGAGGGAGCTGTTTTTT. It is translated as CASSLGRDMRELFF.

This clone came up a few times. V is TRBV2 and J is TRBJ1-2, with 7 nucleotides matching TRBD1. CDR1 and CDR2 (germline): SNHLY, FYNNEI. The CDR3 totals 12 residues. V was clipped by 6 bases and J by 8 bases; unmatched bases: 6. For the CDR3, the DNA is TGTGCCAGCAGAGAAACAGGGGTCGGCTACACCTTC. Translation gives CASRETGVGYTF.

This sequence joins TRBV29-1 and TRBJ2-4; D possibly matches TRBD1 or TRBD2 (5 bases each). Germline values: CDR1 SQVTM, CDR2 ANQGSEA. The CDR3 spans 14 residues. V lost 8 bases to trimming and J lost 5 bases, with 19 bases between them. Here the CDR3 reads CSFNEPGTENIQYF. CDR3 nucleotides: TGCAGCTTCAATGAACCAGGGACGGAAAACATTCAGTACTTC.